This T cell receptor (beta chain) was recovered during a study of beta chain features in type 1 diabetes listed by TCRdb under 2018. Concerning the study at large: Mean age, gender distribution, total cell number and subset yield were not different between patients and healthy donors. A total of 85 million to 110 million sorted cells were examined across all samples, and RNA yield correlated strongly with the number of cells per subset. In the study, recently diagnosed type 1 diabetes patients and matched healthy donors were compared on the TCRB repertoires of their sorted circulating CD4+ T cell subsets. Whereas all 30 or so donors provided naive and central memory subsets, regulatory and stem cell-like memory subsets were isolated from just 8 patients and roughly 8 healthy donors.

This clone has more than one count but fewer than ten. This clone's antigen is unknown. Within one base of it there is no much larger clone, and no base qualities were kept. Each donor gave one peripheral blood draw, about 100 mL on average, collected into heparinised tubes. A BD FACSAria II was used to sort naive, central memory, regulatory and stem cell-like memory CD4+ T cells with a panel that included CD45RO, CCR7, CD25, CD127, CD95 and CD27. Every sorted population had a purity above 95%. PBMCs were isolated right away by Lymphoprep density gradient centrifugation and were stained directly, without culture. So that batch effects would be minimized, each experiment stained and sorted samples in pairs, pairing one healthy donor with one patient. General study outcomes and caveats: Because cDNA was sequenced instead of genomic DNA, highly expressing activated cells could be over-represented, though the groups showed no difference in activation or CD3 levels. A moderate but significant shortening of TCRB CDR3 length was observed in type 1 diabetes patients in all four CD4+ subsets. Shorter templates might have been favored by PCR, but patient and control samples were amplified and corrected together, so both groups would have been affected equally by any skew. Only small numbers of individuals were included in the HLA sub-analyses, which left unresolved whether HLA type had any influence on TCRB rearrangement. At VDJ recombination sites, type 1 diabetes patients had fewer insertions and more deleted nucleotides, which implies abnormalities in thymic rearrangement. Naive, central memory and regulatory TCRB repertoires appeared to be more alike among patients than among healthy donors.

All of the isolated RNA was reverse transcribed with the High Capacity cDNA Reverse Transcription Kit, so expressed TCRB transcripts were sequenced. Deep immunoSEQ sequencing was applied to naive, central memory and regulatory T cell samples, giving an average of roughly 3.6 million total reads per sample. After sorted cells were lysed in RLT buffer, RNA was extracted with DNase-treated RNeasy Micro or Mini kits, with the choice depending on cell number. To prevent cross-contamination, each cell subset was processed individually, whereas patient and healthy donor samples were processed jointly. Using the immunoSEQ multiplex PCR, TCRB sequences were amplified from cDNA into 87-bp fragments spanning the CDR3 region. Sequencing of the amplicons was done on the Illumina HiSeq platform. Per the authors' processing: Synthetic template baselines were used to correct PCR bias computationally, reads within Hamming distance 2 were collapsed together, and singletons that could not be merged were discarded. Reads were aligned against IMGT to assign V, D and J genes, CDR3 length and insertions or deletions at six rearrangement sites. Within each subset, clonotype counts were normalized to sorted cell number, and only after that were true diversity and Gini coefficients computed with the tcR R package. Repertoire sharing was quantified using the overlap coefficient calculated on TCRB nucleotide sequences. Out-of-frame TCRB sequences from naive cells were analyzed as a proxy for the pre-selection repertoire. TCRdb provides this immuneACCESS table in a form limited to in-frame rearrangements. Some clones are lacking; in checked studies, under half of them reflect an unresolved V gene, and why the rest are absent is not known. The V and J calls and clone size were taken over from that table, and D and trimming were inferred from the DNA. Present in this sample are more than 250,000 clones, about 13% of which were seen just once. The top ten constitute over 0.015% of the sample.

The CDR3, cysteine through phenylalanine, is 15 amino acids long. Only the CDR3 portion is preserved as DNA: 45 bases, with reading frame beginning at the first base. The germline V gene gives CDR1 as MDHEN and CDR2 as SYDVKM. Between the V and J ends, shortened by 5 bases and 3 bases respectively, the junction contains 17 bases. This receptor was taken from a man under 40 with type 1 diabetes. The material sequenced was naive CD4+ T cells from blood. Reading the label with the study, this specimen's cell subset or site is: true naive CD4+ T cells. The chain is made from TRBV28 and TRBJ2-7, with the D gene call left open. The DNA is TGTGCCAGCAGTCCCCCTGCAGCGACTCTCTACGAGCAGTACTTC. This yields the protein CASSPPAATLYEQYF.